This T cell receptor (beta chain) was captured by sequencing in a study of blood T cell repertoires in COVID-19 (dated by TCRdb to between 2020 and 2021). For the wider study: Samples from collaborators originated in the United States, Italy and Spain and spanned both the acute and convalescent phases of COVID-19. The repertoires were released in a freely available public database meant as a resource for research on the immune response to SARS-CoV-2. The samples were drawn from two sources: the first 160 participants of the ongoing ImmuneRACE study, and 1,254 subjects contributed by 6 global collaborators. Where available, HLA class I and class II types were obtained from metadata supplied by the sample provider rather than from assay-based typing. Sample metadata almost always included a de-identified subject ID, COVID-19 status, age in years and sex. The prospective study material was composed of cDNA or gDNA derived from T cells, B-cell-depleted T cells, or PBMCs. Subjects who had been exposed to COVID-19, were actively infected with it, or had recovered from it provided the deeply sampled blood TCRbeta repertoires that made up the dataset.

Here is what the overall study found, with its caveats: The quantity of clinical and demographic metadata differed by source and by participant and was supplied without curation.

Each collaborating institution followed its own protocols to collect whole blood in K2EDTA tubes. For TCRbeta analysis, collaborator samples were shipped as frozen whole blood, as isolated PBMCs, or as DNA extracted from either sample type. TCRbeta CDR3 regions were amplified from genomic DNA by means of the immunoSEQ Assay, a bias-controlled multiplex PCR. The authors processed their data as follows. Within the assay, amplification of reference gene primers was used to estimate how many nucleated cells each sample contained. Sequence reads were collapsed and filtered to measure the absolute abundance of every unique TCRbeta CDR3 rearrangement. For each sample, productive Simpson clonality was calculated by taking the square root of Simpson's diversity index across productive rearrangements. TCRdb re-hosts the immuneACCESS table, in-frame sequences only. Its copies lack some clones; in the studies checked, an unresolved V gene accounts for under half of them, and the cause for the rest is not known. The V and J calls and clone size were taken over from that table, and D and trimming were inferred from the DNA. The sample includes just over 60,000 clones, with around 85% observed a single time. Of the sample, around a sixth falls within the top ten clones.

This clone was seen only once. What this receptor recognizes is not known. The record has no base qualities; no much larger clone is one base away. V and J are truncated by 4 bases and 6 bases respectively, leaving an intervening sequence of 22 bases. Via the germline V gene (reference sequence), CDR1 is MNHEY and CDR2 SMNVEV. From its cysteine to its phenylalanine, the CDR3 spans 17 amino acids. Just CDR3 DNA is preserved here, 51 bases in frame from base 1. The chain uses TRBV27 and TRBJ2-1, with TRBD2 tentatively as D gene (6 bases match). The source of this sequence is a man in his 60s with acute or convalescent COVID-19. Material: peripheral blood. Here is the DNA: TGTGCCAGCAGTTCGAGTCCCGTATCGGGGGTTACCAATGAGCAGTTCTTC. Its product reads: CASSSSPVSGVTNEQFF.